These 25 T cell receptor beta chains share one sample of origin, sequenced in a study of CDR3 diversity in severe acne. TCRdb analysed the PCR reads with MiXCR anew, one entry per CDR3 protein. The repertoire includes some 90,000 distinct CDR3 sequences, over 45% of them detected once, and around 10% sits in the top ten. Sequenced sample: blood. These receptor sequences come from a male donor in good health, serving as a control.

Here the CDR3 reads CASSLVGPGELFF. CDR3 in DNA: TGCGCCAGCAGCTTGGTAGGTCCCGGGGAGCTGTTTTTT. The chain is built from TRBV5-1 and TRBJ2-2; D unresolved. Deletions cut 0 bases from V and 6 bases from J, with 6 bases between. The germline gives CDR1 SGHRS, CDR2 YFSETQ. This CDR3 comprises 13 residues.

In this sample, this clonotype turned up a few times. The rearrangement joins TRBV7-9 to TRBJ1-1; D unclear. Germline V gene lookup returns CDR1 SEHNR and CDR2 FQNEAQ (reference sequence). V was cut by 2 bases and J by 6 bases, with 7 bases left in between. This CDR3 has 12 residues. CDR3 protein: CASSLKVSEAFF. As DNA, the CDR3 is TGTGCCAGCAGCTTAAAGGTCTCTGAAGCTTTCTTT. The full variable domain, its missing parts supplied by reference TRBV7-9 and TRBJ1-1, is DTGVSQNPRHKITKRGQNVTFRCDPISEHNRLYWYRQTLGQGPEFLTYFQNEAQLEKSRLLSDRFSAERPKGSFSTLEIQRTEQGDSAMYLCASSLKVSEAFFGQGTRLTVV.

The rearrangement joins TRBV19 to TRBJ1-2; TRBD1 is a possible D gene (6 bases). CDR3 length: 13 residues. Germline values: CDR1 LNHDA, CDR2 SQIVND (reference sequence). Deletions cut 5 bases from V and 5 bases from J, with 12 bases between. CDR3 bases: TGTGCCAGTAGTCATGGGGGCACATATGGCTACACCTTC. It encodes CASSHGGTYGYTF.

Many counts were recorded for this clonotype. For the CDR3, the DNA is TGTGCCATCAGAGGACGGACAGACGCTGAAGCTTTCTTT. Translated, it gives CAIRGRTDAEAFF. V is TRBV10-3 and J is TRBJ1-1; possible D gene TRBD1, 6 bases. V was cut by 6 bases and J by 6 bases, with 14 bases left in between. CDR3 length: 13 amino acids. Germline V lookup: CDR1 ENHRY, CDR2 SYGVKD.

This clonotype appeared a few times. A much bigger clone sits one base away, suggesting this may be a read error. The chain recombines TRBV15 with TRBJ2-2; D remains ambiguous. The CDR3 is 13 amino acids. CDR1 is LNHNV, CDR2 YYDKDF, per germline (reference sequence). Trimming took 3 bases from V and 6 from J, leaving 8 bases between them. CDR3 DNA sequence: TGTGCCACCAGCAGGGGCTCCCCCGGGGAGCTGTTTTTT. Protein sequence: CATSRGSPGELFF.

The gene calls are TRBV19 and TRBJ1-6; 8 bases match TRBD1. Germline V lookup: CDR1 LNHDA, CDR2 SQIVND (reference sequence). The CDR3 has 14 amino acids. The J segment lost 5 bases and the V segment lost 7 bases, leaving 4 bases of the junction unmatched. The CDR3 coding sequence is TGTGCCAGTAAAGACAGGGGTCATAATTCACCCCTCCACTTT. Translation gives CASKDRGHNSPLHF.

This clonotype was observed a handful of times. CDR3 in DNA: TGTGCCAGCAGGAAACAGGGGGACTATGGCTACACCTTC. It yields the protein CASRKQGDYGYTF. The chain uses TRBV9 and TRBJ1-2, with 8 bases identical to TRBD1. V lost 5 bases and J lost 3; bases outside the gene matches: 3. This CDR3 is built from 13 residues. Germline V lookup: CDR1 SGDLS, CDR2 YYNGEE. Full variable domain (missing parts from reference TRBV9 and TRBJ1-2): DSGVTQTPKHLITATGQRVTLRCSPRSGDLSVYWYQQSLDQGLQFLIQYYNGEERAKGNILERFSAQQFPDLHSELNLSSLELGDSALYFCASRKQGDYGYTFGSGTRLTVV.

This rearrangement joins TRBV7-9 to TRBJ2-1, with 8 bases aligning to TRBD2. V lost 5 bases and J lost 2; bases outside the gene matches: 5. There are 15 residues in the CDR3. Germline lookup yields CDR1 SEHNR and CDR2 FQNEAQ (reference sequence). CDR3: CASSPPAGAYNEQFF. The CDR3 DNA is TGTGCCAGCAGCCCGCCAGCGGGGGCCTACAATGAGCAGTTCTTC.

This clonotype was counted a few times. The V gene is TRBV24-1, the J gene TRBJ2-7; D unresolved. The germline gives CDR1 KGHDR, CDR2 SFDVKD. The V and J ends lost 9 bases and 3 bases respectively, with 11 bases between them. The CDR3 is made up of 12 amino acids. The CDR3 sequence is CATGQGNYEQYF. CDR3 bases: TGTGCCACCGGCCAAGGGAACTACGAGCAGTACTTC.

The sample holds a few counts of this clonotype. The chain uses TRBV24-1 and TRBJ1-1; TRBD1 is a possible D gene (5 bases). Trimming took off 6 bases at V and 4 bases at J, with 14 bases between the two ends. The CDR3 length is 14 residues. Germline CDR1 reads KGHDR; CDR2 reads SFDVKD. The CDR3 DNA reads TGTGCCACCAGTCCGCGGGACCGGAGCACTGAAGCTTTCTTT. Encoded protein: CATSPRDRSTEAFF.

The chain links TRBV6-2 or TRBV6-3 to TRBJ1-1; 7 bases map to TRBD1. The V gene end was trimmed by 4 bases and the J gene end by 4 bases; junction bases not matched to a gene: 6. The CDR3 sequence is 14 residues long. CDR1 and CDR2 from the germline V gene are MNHEY and SVGEGT. CDR3 region: CASSSGNRGTEAFF. The CDR3 nucleotides read TGTGCCAGCAGTTCCGGGAACAGGGGCACTGAAGCTTTCTTT.

A few counts support this clonotype. V is TRBV29-1 and J is TRBJ1-2, with D unresolved. The CDR3 sequence is 14 residues long. Trimming took off 0 bases at V and 6 bases at J, with 14 bases between the two ends. The germline gives CDR1 SQVTM, CDR2 ANQGSEA. CDR3 residues: CSVEEEDGVDGYTF. DNA of the CDR3: TGCAGCGTTGAAGAGGAGGACGGGGTTGATGGCTACACCTTC.

By frequency in the sample, this clonotype is medium-sized (0.01 to 0.1%). The chain combines TRBV20-1 with TRBJ1-2; 11 bases fit TRBD1. The CDR3 is made up of 13 amino acids. V shed 6 bases and J 8 bases; nucleotides not matched to a gene: 8. From germline, CDR1 is DFQATT and CDR2 SNEGSKA (reference sequence). The CDR3 nucleotides read TGCAGTGCAAGGACAGGGGGCAGAAGGGGCTACACCTTC. Translating gives CSARTGGRRGYTF.

The V call is TRBV5-6, the J call TRBJ1-5; D unclear. Between the trimmed V and J ends, which lost 0 bases and 6 bases, there was a span of 4 bases. The germline V gene encodes CDR1 SGHDT and CDR2 YYEEEE. CDR3 length equals 12 residues. Written as DNA, the CDR3 is TGTGCCAGCAGCTTGGAGAGTCAGCCCCAGCATTTT. Translating gives CASSLESQPQHF.

This clonotype came up a few times. The chain links TRBV29-1 to TRBJ1-5; D may be TRBD1 (6 bases). V was shortened by 4 bases and J by 11 bases, with 15 bases between the two germline ends. Looked up from germline, CDR1 is SQVTM and CDR2 is ANQGSEA. The CDR3 length is 12 residues. The CDR3 protein is CSVAIQGLAQHF. DNA of the CDR3: TGCAGCGTTGCTATCCAGGGGTTGGCCCAGCATTTT.

The chain combines TRBV29-1 with TRBJ1-1; D gene uncertain. V was pared by 2 bases and J by 9 bases, with 10 bases between. This CDR3 has 11 amino acids. Germline lookup yields CDR1 SQVTM and CDR2 ANQGSEA. The CDR3: CSVEPEKKAFF. The CDR3 DNA sequence: TGCAGCGTTGAACCCGAGAAGAAAGCTTTCTTT.

The chain is built from TRBV5-1 and TRBJ2-1; 12 positions match TRBD2. The CDR3 consists of 18 residues. Looked up from germline, CDR1 is SGHRS and CDR2 is YFSETQ. The trim removed 0 bases at V and 4 bases at J, leaving 8 bases unmatched. The CDR3: CASSLEGLAGNQYNEQFF. The CDR3 bases are TGCGCCAGCAGCTTGGAGGGACTAGCGGGCAACCAATACAATGAGCAGTTCTTC.

This clonotype was found a few times. The V gene is TRBV20-1, the J gene TRBJ1-2; D is unresolved. Germline CDR1 and CDR2: DFQATT and SNEGSKA (reference sequence). The CDR3 length is 11 residues. V was cut by 3 bases and J by 8 bases, with 10 bases left in between. DNA of the CDR3: TGCAGTGCTAGGACCGTGGGGGGCTACACCTTC. It specifies CSARTVGGYTF.

A word on this clonotype: Germline and junction disagree at one end, which may indicate a read error. This chain connects TRBV25-1 to TRBJ1-2; 8 bases line up with TRBD1. The CDR3 contains 15 residues. The germline CDR1 and CDR2 sequences are MGHDK and SYGVNS. CDR3 sequence: CAISEGDRGASGYTF. The CDR3 DNA reads as TGTGCCATCAGTGAAGGAGACAGGGGCGCTTCGGGCTACACCTTC.

This clonotype came up many times. This chain uses TRBV14 with TRBJ1-2; D is unclear. This CDR3 is built from 13 residues. Deletions cut 5 bases from V and 4 bases from J, with 11 bases between. Germline V gene data show CDR1 as SGHDN and CDR2 as FVKESK. The CDR3 coding sequence is TGTGCCAGCAGCGTTGAGGACCGCTATGGCTACACCTTC. Amino acids: CASSVEDRYGYTF.

This clonotype was observed a few times. This rearrangement joins TRBV7-2 to TRBJ1-2; 11 bases agree with TRBD1. CDR1 is SGHTA, CDR2 FQGNSA, per germline. There are 14 residues in the CDR3. Unmatched junction bases numbered 6, after V lost 5 bases and J lost 7 bases. The CDR3 here is CASSPGTGGFGYTF. The CDR3 DNA reads as TGTGCCAGCAGCCCTGGGACAGGGGGTTTTGGCTACACCTTC.

In its sample, this clonotype ranks as medium-sized (0.01 to 0.1%). The genes are TRBV20-1 and TRBJ1-5; 7 bases line up with TRBD1. The junction had 4 bases not matched to a gene; V was cut back by 6 bases and J by 2 bases. This CDR3 comprises 13 residues. Germline V gene sequence: CDR1 DFQATT, CDR2 SNEGSKA (reference sequence). This CDR3 is CSAFTGGNQPQHF. The CDR3 DNA follows: TGCAGTGCATTTACAGGGGGCAATCAGCCCCAGCATTTT.

J is TRBJ1-1 and V is TRBV9, with TRBD1 as a possible D gene (5 bases). The CDR3 runs to 13 residues. Trimming pared 4 bases from V and 3 bases from J, leaving 10 bases between. CDR1 is SGDLS, CDR2 YYNGEE, per germline. This CDR3 reads CASSHRGDTEAFF. DNA for the CDR3: TGTGCCAGCAGCCATCGGGGGGACACTGAAGCTTTCTTT.

Only a few counts were recorded for this clonotype. V and J are TRBV30 and TRBJ1-1; a weak D match, TRBD1 (5 bases). CDR3 length equals 14 residues. The germline V and J ends were trimmed by 2 bases and 6 bases, with 16 bases remaining between them. Germline values: CDR1 GTSNPN, CDR2 SVGIG (reference sequence). CDR3 protein: CAWSTTGGGSEAFF. CDR3 DNA sequence: TGTGCCTGGAGTACTACAGGAGGTGGCTCTGAAGCTTTCTTT.

The chain combines TRBV10-3 with TRBJ1-4; D is perhaps TRBD1 (6 bases). V lost 3 bases and J 6 bases, leaving 17 bases between the germline ends. Germline-derived CDR1 and CDR2 are ENHRY and SYGVKD. The CDR3 sequence is 16 residues long. In DNA, the CDR3 is TGTGCCATCAGTGACGGGTCGGCAGGGGTTTATGAAAAACTGTTTTTT. Its translation is CAISDGSAGVYEKLFF.